This TCR beta chain emerged from a study of blood T cell repertoires in COVID-19. CDR3 size: 14 residues. The V and J ends lost 0 bases and 6 bases, in that order; junction bases with no gene match: 3. Germline V CDR1 and CDR2: SGHRS, YFSETQ. Profiled with immunoSEQ multiplex PCR; TCRdb holds only in-frame clones, not every one. The repertoire holds approximately 97,000 clones, with 84% as singletons. This clone has a single count. V gene TRBV5-1 combines with J gene TRBJ2-3, with TRBD2 matching over 8 bases. The receptor's source is a man in his forties with active or convalescent COVID-19. Sequences were obtained from peripheral blood. CDR3 region: CASSLGLAFDTQYF. The DNA for the CDR3 is TGCGCCAGCAGCTTGGGACTAGCGTTTGATACGCAGTATTTT.